The sequence of this T cell receptor (beta chain) was determined in a study of T cell responses to AZD1222 COVID-19 vaccine. The overall study: Timing groups of about 4 and about 12 weeks for second doses were pooled. Overall study results and limits: Every sample of the repertoires postdated the peak T cell response. There were vaccine-associated CD4 TCRs across spike, dominant at 160-218 and 743-854.

Generated by immunoSEQ multiplex PCR, the TCRdb table keeps only in-frame clones and is missing some. The data contain around 100,000 clones, 70% to 90% of them seen just once; the ten biggest clones take up roughly a fifth. The V gene's germline CDR1 is LNHDA and CDR2 SQIVND (reference sequence). The CDR3 is made up of 13 amino acids. Trimming cost V 6 bases and J 9 bases; bases outside gene matches: 1. This clone was seen a few times. Its antigen is unidentified. V usage is TRBV19 and J usage is TRBJ2-1, with 14 bases identical to TRBD2. The material sequenced was peripheral blood, taken on day 0 of AZD1222 vaccination. This TCR derives from an adult in good health. The CDR3 is CASRTSGRGEQFF. The CDR3 bases are TGTGCCAGTAGGACTAGCGGGAGGGGTGAGCAGTTCTTC.